Below, 27 T cell receptor beta chains from the same sample are listed, as sequenced in a study of Ad26.COV2.S vaccination and SARS-CoV-2 variants. Documented treatment: some 20 received Ad26.COV2.S at low or high dose, single or two shots; roughly five received placebo; per-sample allocation not given. Samples analyzed were those drawn on day 63 after the first vaccine or placebo injection. Sequencing used immunoSEQ multiplex PCR; TCRdb keeps in-frame clones, though not all of them. The sample yields about 280,000 clones, around 87% seen once. Material: peripheral blood, obtained in a trial of Ad26.COV2.S vaccine versus placebo. Every receptor here comes from a person between 18 and 60 years old who received the Ad26.COV2.S COVID-19 vaccine or a placebo.

V gene TRBV6-5 combines with J gene TRBJ1-2; no clear D. V gave up 0 bases and J gave up 8 bases, with 7 bases separating them. In germline, CDR1 is MNHEY, CDR2 SVGAGI. The length of the CDR3 is 12 residues. The CDR3 sequence: CASSYSAGGYTF. As DNA, the CDR3 is TGTGCCAGCAGTTACTCCGCGGGCGGCTACACCTTC.

This chain joins TRBV5-1 and TRBJ2-5; perhaps TRBD1 as D (6 bases). Deletions cut 0 bases from V and 2 bases from J, with 8 bases between. The CDR3 has 14 amino acids. CDR1 is SGHRS and CDR2 is YFSETQ in the germline V gene. The chain's CDR3 is CASSLGTAQETQYF. The DNA for the CDR3 is TGCGCCAGCAGCTTGGGGACAGCACAAGAGACCCAGTACTTC.

The V and J genes are TRBV29-1 and TRBJ2-7; TRBD1 might be the D (5 bases). The V end lost 7 bases, the J end lost 3 bases, and 13 bases lay between the germline ends. There are 12 residues in the CDR3. Germline CDR1 is SQVTM and CDR2 is ANQGSEA. CDR3 nucleotide sequence: TGCAGCGCCCAAGGGGTGGGCTACGAGCAGTACTTC. This codes for CSAQGVGYEQYF.

The chain couples TRBV19 to TRBJ2-5; D possibly matches TRBD1 or TRBD2 (5 bases each). This CDR3 has 14 residues. Deletions cut 5 bases from V and 2 bases from J, with 12 bases between. Germline values: CDR1 LNHDA, CDR2 SQIVND (reference sequence). The CDR3 bases are TGTGCCAGTAGTCCGCCGGGACCGCAAGAGACCCAGTACTTC. Translating gives CASSPPGPQETQYF.

The chain is built from TRBV28 and TRBJ2-1; TRBD2 agrees at 7 bases. The CDR3 extends over 16 amino acids. From germline, CDR1 is MDHEN and CDR2 SYDVKM. Trimming cost V 5 bases and J 5 bases; bases outside gene matches: 12. The CDR3 sequence is CASSPLEAGRNNEQFF. The CDR3 region has the DNA TGTGCCAGCAGTCCCCTCGAAGCGGGACGGAACAATGAGCAGTTCTTC.

As regards this clone: The sample holds other DNA sequences that translate to the same CDR3. The J gene is TRBJ1-5, the V gene TRBV6-5; D possibly corresponds to TRBD1 (5 bases). The CDR3 runs to 13 residues. The germline gives CDR1 MNHEY, CDR2 SVGAGI. V was pared by 0 bases and J by 5 bases, with 5 bases between. DNA for the CDR3: TGTGCCAGCAGTTACTCGGGGGATCAGCCCCAGCATTTT. This translates into CASSYSGDQPQHF.

The chain recombines TRBV12-3 or TRBV12-4 with TRBJ1-1, with TRBD1 identical over 10 bases. The CDR3 runs to 13 residues. Trimming took 8 bases from V and 7 from J; bases not matched to a gene: 7. CDR3 in DNA: TGTGCCAGCTCCCGTGGACAGGGGGATGAAGCTTTCTTT. It is translated as CASSRGQGDEAFF.

CDR3 protein: CSVEVPSGTGETQYF. Here the CDR3 DNA reads TGCAGCGTTGAAGTTCCCTCTGGAACGGGAGAGACCCAGTACTTC. This rearrangement joins TRBV29-1 to TRBJ2-5, with unresolved D. The CDR3 sequence is 15 residues long. CDR1 is SQVTM, CDR2 ANQGSEA, per germline. V dropped 1 base and J dropped 4 bases, with 16 bases sitting between them.

The J gene is TRBJ1-1, the V gene TRBV3-1 (or the pseudogene TRBV3-2); the D gene is possibly TRBD1 (5 bases). The germline CDR1 and CDR2 sequences are LGHDT and YNNKEL (reference sequence). V lost 8 bases, J lost 1 base, and 14 bases lay in between. The CDR3 loop spans 14 amino acids. Written as DNA, the CDR3 is TGTGCCAGCTGCCTGGGGGGGACGAACACTGAAGCTTTCTTT. Amino acid sequence: CASCLGGTNTEAFF.

The chain combines TRBV11-1 with TRBJ1-4; a weak D match, TRBD1 (5 bases). CDR3 length equals 15 residues. V lost 5 bases and J lost 0, with 10 bases in between. Germline CDR1 reads SGHAT; CDR2 reads FQDESV (reference sequence). The CDR3 loop is CASSPAGATNEKLFF. CDR3 DNA sequence: TGTGCCAGCAGCCCCGCGGGGGCAACTAATGAAAAACTGTTTTTT.

This clone occurred a few times. V is TRBV15 and J is TRBJ2-7, with 9 bases lining up with TRBD2. CDR1 and CDR2 (germline): LNHNV, YYDKDF (reference sequence). V gave up 5 bases and J gave up 4 bases; unmatched junction bases: 9. The CDR3 consists of 15 residues. CDR3 residues: CATSVSAGGKYEQYF. DNA of the CDR3: TGTGCCACCAGCGTAAGCGCGGGGGGGAAGTACGAGCAGTACTTC.

The chain has TRBV5-1 and TRBJ1-1; D is undetermined. Germline loops: CDR1 SGHRS, CDR2 YFSETQ. Trimming cost V 4 bases and J 4 bases, with 11 bases left between them. The CDR3 contains 13 residues. This chain's CDR3 is CASSLTFVTEAFF. The DNA of the CDR3 is TGCGCCAGCAGCCTTACCTTCGTCACTGAAGCTTTCTTT.

The chain links TRBV6-2 or TRBV6-3 to TRBJ1-2; weak D call: TRBD1 (5 bases). Trimming shortened V by 5 bases and J by 1 base, and 23 bases separated the two germline ends. The CDR3 length is 18 residues. Germline V CDR1 and CDR2: MNHEY, SVGEGT. Written as DNA, the CDR3 is TGTGCCAGCAGTGACCGCCTGGGACCTGCTAAAAGTAACTATGGCTACACCTTC. Amino acids: CASSDRLGPAKSNYGYTF.

This chain links TRBV6-2 or TRBV6-3 with TRBJ1-2; D is possibly TRBD1 (5 bases). Trimming stripped 4 bases from V and 2 bases from J, with 11 bases between. CDR3 length equals 14 residues. CDR1 and CDR2 (germline): MNHEY, SVGEGT. In DNA, the CDR3 is TGTGCCAGCAGTTCGGGACTCAACAACTATGGCTACACCTTC. It specifies CASSSGLNNYGYTF.

V is TRBV30 and J is TRBJ1-3; D gene unclear. CDR3 length equals 12 residues. Germline loops: CDR1 GTSNPN, CDR2 SVGIG (reference sequence). Trimming stripped 6 bases from V and 4 bases from J, with 10 bases between. The CDR3 sequence: CACGPLGNTIYF. As DNA, the CDR3 is TGTGCCTGCGGGCCTCTGGGAAACACCATATATTTT.

Here the CDR3 DNA reads TGTGCCAGTGGGGCGTCCAGGGTGTATGGCTACACCTTC. Its translation: CASGASRVYGYTF. V gene TRBV19 combines with J gene TRBJ1-2, with D maybe TRBD1 (5 bases). The CDR3 length is 13 residues. V dropped 8 bases and J dropped 5 bases, with 15 bases sitting between them. CDR1 LNHDA and CDR2 SQIVND come from the germline V gene (reference sequence).

The J gene is TRBJ1-3, the V gene TRBV12-5; 9 bases align to TRBD1. The length of the CDR3 is 19 residues. Germline lookup yields CDR1 LGHNT and CDR2 FRNRAP. V was clipped by 2 bases and J by 0 bases; unmatched bases: 11. CDR3 sequence reads: CASGLSVTGGPRSGNTIYF. The CDR3 DNA follows: TGTGCTAGTGGTTTGTCAGTGACAGGGGGACCTCGCTCTGGAAACACCATATATTTT.

The chain carries TRBV4-2 and TRBJ2-4; TRBD1 aligns across 7 bases. Germline values: CDR1 LGHNA, CDR2 YNFKEQ. Losses at the gene ends were 4 bases for V and 3 bases for J; bases not matched to a gene: 12. The CDR3 totals 17 residues. The CDR3 DNA reads as TGTGCCAGCAGCCCCTCGACAGGGCTATTGGACAAAAACATTCAGTACTTC. Translating gives CASSPSTGLLDKNIQYF.

The chain recombines TRBV12-3 or TRBV12-4 with TRBJ1-1; D is unclear. This CDR3 is 11 amino acids long. DNA for the CDR3: TGTGCGAGTATTGGGTACACTGAAGCTTTCTTT. Translation gives CASIGYTEAFF.

V gene TRBV4-2 combines with J gene TRBJ2-5; the D is unclear. CDR3 length: 14 amino acids. V was clipped by 4 bases and J by 2 bases, with 11 bases between them. CDR1 is LGHNA and CDR2 is YNFKEQ in the germline V gene. CDR3: CASSPQRRQETQYF. The CDR3 bases are TGTGCCAGCAGCCCCCAACGTCGGCAAGAGACCCAGTACTTC.

The genes are TRBV6-5 and TRBJ1-2; 9 nucleotides match TRBD1. The CDR3 consists of 14 residues. The germline V gene encodes CDR1 MNHEY and CDR2 SVGAGI. The J segment lost 2 bases and the V segment lost 5 bases, leaving 3 bases of the junction unmatched. The CDR3 DNA follows: TGTGCCAGCAGTCGGGACAGGGTAAACTATGGCTACACCTTC. Amino acid sequence: CASSRDRVNYGYTF.

This chain joins TRBV2 and TRBJ2-1; 9 bases match TRBD2. Germline values: CDR1 SNHLY, CDR2 FYNNEI. The CDR3 is 14 amino acids. V shed 6 bases and J 4 bases; nucleotides not matched to a gene: 4. The DNA for the CDR3 is TGTGCCAGCAGGACTAGCGGCGGATACAATGAGCAGTTCTTC. The encoded protein is CASRTSGGYNEQFF.

This clone was observed a handful of times. This chain links TRBV4-1 with TRBJ2-2; 8 bases are shared with TRBD1. CDR3 length: 14 amino acids. In germline, CDR1 is MGHRA, CDR2 YSYEKL. V was pared by 3 bases and J by 7 bases, with 4 bases of the junction left unmatched. The chain's CDR3 is CASSHAQGGGELFF. CDR3 bases: TGCGCCAGCAGCCATGCACAGGGGGGCGGGGAGCTGTTTTTT.

Details on this clone: In the same sample, other DNA sequences code for this CDR3. The J gene is TRBJ1-6, the V gene TRBV6-5, with TRBD1 matching 7 bases. With 0 bases clipped from V and 8 bases from J, the junction kept 4 bases outside the gene matches. Germline lookup yields CDR1 MNHEY and CDR2 SVGAGI. The CDR3 length is 15 residues. CDR3 in DNA: TGTGCCAGCAGTTACTCAAACAGGGGAGATTCACCCCTCCACTTT. This codes for CASSYSNRGDSPLHF.

The chain combines TRBV2 with TRBJ1-1; D perhaps matches TRBD1 (5 bases). The V end was cut by 10 bases, the J end by 5 bases, with 14 bases between. The CDR3 runs to 12 residues. Germline V gene data show CDR1 as SNHLY and CDR2 as FYNNEI. CDR3 nucleotides: TGTGCCACTCAGGGCGTGGGGACTGAAGCTTTCTTT. Its protein product is CATQGVGTEAFF.

The chain uses TRBV7-9 and TRBJ1-2; tentatively, D is TRBD1 (6 bases). CDR1 is SEHNR, CDR2 FQNEAQ, per germline (reference sequence). The CDR3 is 14 residues long. V was shortened by 3 bases and J by 3 bases, with 11 bases between the two germline ends. This chain's CDR3 is CASSLRGDHYGYTF. The CDR3 region has the DNA TGTGCCAGCAGCTTGAGGGGGGACCACTATGGCTACACCTTC.

This rearrangement joins TRBV4-3 to TRBJ1-1; D unresolved. Germline V gives CDR1 LGHNA, CDR2 YSLEER. V shed 0 bases and J shed 0 bases, with 5 bases lying between them. CDR3 length equals 14 residues. The CDR3 bases are TGCGCCAGCAGCCAAGATCTTATGAACACTGAAGCTTTCTTT. Translated, it gives CASSQDLMNTEAFF.